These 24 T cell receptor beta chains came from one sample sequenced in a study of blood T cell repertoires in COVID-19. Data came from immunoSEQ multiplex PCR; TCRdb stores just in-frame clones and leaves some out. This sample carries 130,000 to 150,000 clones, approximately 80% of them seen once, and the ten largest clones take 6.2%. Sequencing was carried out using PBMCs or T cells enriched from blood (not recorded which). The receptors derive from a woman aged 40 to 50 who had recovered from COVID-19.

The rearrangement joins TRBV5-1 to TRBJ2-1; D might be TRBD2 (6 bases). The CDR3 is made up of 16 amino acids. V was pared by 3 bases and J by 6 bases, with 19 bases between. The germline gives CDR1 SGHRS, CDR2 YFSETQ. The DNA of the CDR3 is TGCGCCAGCAGCTGGAGACCCGCTAGCGCAAGCAATGAGCAGTTCTTC. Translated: CASSWRPASASNEQFF.

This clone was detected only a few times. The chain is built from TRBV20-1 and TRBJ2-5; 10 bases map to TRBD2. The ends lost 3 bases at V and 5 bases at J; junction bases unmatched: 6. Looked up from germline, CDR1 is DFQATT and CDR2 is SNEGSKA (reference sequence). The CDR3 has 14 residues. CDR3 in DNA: TGCAGTGCTAGTTTACTAGCGGGGTTGGAGACCCAGTACTTC. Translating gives CSASLLAGLETQYF.

The chain's CDR3 is CASSLDRVKSGYTF. DNA for the CDR3: TGTGCCAGCAGTCTGGACAGGGTCAAGAGTGGCTACACCTTC. This chain links TRBV2 with TRBJ1-2; the match to TRBD1 covers 8 bases. CDR1 and CDR2 from the germline V gene are SNHLY and FYNNEI. The ends lost 5 bases at V and 7 bases at J; junction bases unmatched: 9. The CDR3 totals 14 residues.

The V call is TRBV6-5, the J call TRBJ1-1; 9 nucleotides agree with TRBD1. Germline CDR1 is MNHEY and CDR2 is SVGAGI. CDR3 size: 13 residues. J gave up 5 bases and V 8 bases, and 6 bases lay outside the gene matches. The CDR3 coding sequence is TGTGCCAGCTTGGGACAGGGTGGAACTGAAGCTTTCTTT. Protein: CASLGQGGTEAFF.

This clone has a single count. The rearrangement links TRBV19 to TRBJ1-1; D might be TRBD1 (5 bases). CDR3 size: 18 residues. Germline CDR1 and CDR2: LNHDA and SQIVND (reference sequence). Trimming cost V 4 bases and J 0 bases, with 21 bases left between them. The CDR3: CASSTRTAGGVMNTEAFF. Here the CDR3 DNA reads TGTGCCAGTAGTACCCGGACCGCCGGGGGGGTAATGAACACTGAAGCTTTCTTT.

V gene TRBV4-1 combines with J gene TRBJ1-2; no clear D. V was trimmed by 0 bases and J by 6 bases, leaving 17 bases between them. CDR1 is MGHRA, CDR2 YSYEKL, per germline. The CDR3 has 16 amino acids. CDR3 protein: CASSQEHGRKADGYTF. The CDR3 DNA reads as TGCGCCAGCAGCCAAGAGCATGGCAGGAAGGCCGATGGCTACACCTTC.

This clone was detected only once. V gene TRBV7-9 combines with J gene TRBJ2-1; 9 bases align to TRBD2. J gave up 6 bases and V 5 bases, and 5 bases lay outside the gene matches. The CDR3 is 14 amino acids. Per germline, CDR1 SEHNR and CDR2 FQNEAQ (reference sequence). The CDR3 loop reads CASSGGLAGNEQFF. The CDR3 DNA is TGTGCCAGCAGCGGGGGACTAGCAGGCAATGAGCAGTTCTTC.

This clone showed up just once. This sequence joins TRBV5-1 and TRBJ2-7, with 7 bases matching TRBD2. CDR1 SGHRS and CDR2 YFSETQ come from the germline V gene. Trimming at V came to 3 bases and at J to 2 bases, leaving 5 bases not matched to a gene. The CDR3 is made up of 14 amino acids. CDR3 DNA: TGCGCCAGCAGCTCGGTGGGAGGGACCTACGAGCAGTACTTC. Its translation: CASSSVGGTYEQYF.

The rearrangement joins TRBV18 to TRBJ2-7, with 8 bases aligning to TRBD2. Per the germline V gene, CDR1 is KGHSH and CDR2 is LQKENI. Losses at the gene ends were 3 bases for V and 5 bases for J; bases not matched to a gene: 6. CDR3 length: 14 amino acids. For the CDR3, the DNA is TGTGCCAGCTCACCTTCCGGGAGGGCCCACGAGCAGTACTTC. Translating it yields CASSPSGRAHEQYF.

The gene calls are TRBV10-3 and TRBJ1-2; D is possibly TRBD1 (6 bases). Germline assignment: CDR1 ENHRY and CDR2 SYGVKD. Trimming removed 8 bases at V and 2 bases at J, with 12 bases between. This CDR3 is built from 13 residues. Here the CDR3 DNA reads TGTGCCATCCGGACAGAGACCAACTATGGCTACACCTTC. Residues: CAIRTETNYGYTF.

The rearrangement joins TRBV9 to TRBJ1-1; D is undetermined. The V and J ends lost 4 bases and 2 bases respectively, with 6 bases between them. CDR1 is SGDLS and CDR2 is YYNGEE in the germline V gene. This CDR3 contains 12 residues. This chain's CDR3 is CASSRGNTEAFF. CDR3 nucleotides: TGTGCCAGCAGCCGCGGTAACACTGAAGCTTTCTTT.

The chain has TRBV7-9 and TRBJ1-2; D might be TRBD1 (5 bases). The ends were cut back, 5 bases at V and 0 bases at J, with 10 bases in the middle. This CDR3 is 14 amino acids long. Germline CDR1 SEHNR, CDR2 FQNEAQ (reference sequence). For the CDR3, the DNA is TGTGCCAGCAGCGTTGGGGGGACTAACTATGGCTACACCTTC. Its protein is CASSVGGTNYGYTF.

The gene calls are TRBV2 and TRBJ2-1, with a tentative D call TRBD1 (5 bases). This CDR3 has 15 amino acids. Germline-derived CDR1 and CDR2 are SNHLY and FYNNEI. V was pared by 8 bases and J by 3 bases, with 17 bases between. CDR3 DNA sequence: TGTGCCAGCCCTCGGTGGGGCGGCCGCTACAATGAGCAGTTCTTC. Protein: CASPRWGGRYNEQFF.

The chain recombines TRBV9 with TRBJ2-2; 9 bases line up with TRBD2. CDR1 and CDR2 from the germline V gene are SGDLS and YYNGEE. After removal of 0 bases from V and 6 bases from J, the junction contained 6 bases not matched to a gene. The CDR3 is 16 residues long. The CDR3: CASSVGAGGMSGELFF. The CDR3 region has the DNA TGTGCCAGCAGCGTAGGAGCGGGGGGCATGTCCGGGGAGCTGTTTTTT. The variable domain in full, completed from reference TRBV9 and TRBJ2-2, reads DSGVTQTPKHLITATGQRVTLRCSPRSGDLSVYWYQQSLDQGLQFLIQYYNGEERAKGNILERFSAQQFPDLHSELNLSSLELGDSALYFCASSVGAGGMSGELFFGEGSRLTVL.

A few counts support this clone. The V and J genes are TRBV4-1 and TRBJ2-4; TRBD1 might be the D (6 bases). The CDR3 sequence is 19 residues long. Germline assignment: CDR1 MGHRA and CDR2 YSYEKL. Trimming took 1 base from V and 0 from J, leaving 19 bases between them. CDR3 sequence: CASSQADRQATLAKNIQYF. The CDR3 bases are TGCGCCAGCAGCCAAGCGGACCGACAGGCTACCTTAGCCAAAAACATTCAGTACTTC.

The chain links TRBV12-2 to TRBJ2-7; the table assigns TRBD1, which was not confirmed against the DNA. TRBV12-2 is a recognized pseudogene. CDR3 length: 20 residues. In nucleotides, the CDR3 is TGTGCAAGTCGCTTAAAGGGGGGGACAGGGCATTTGAAATTTATCTACGAGCAGTACTTC. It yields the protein CASRLKGGTGHLKFIYEQYF.

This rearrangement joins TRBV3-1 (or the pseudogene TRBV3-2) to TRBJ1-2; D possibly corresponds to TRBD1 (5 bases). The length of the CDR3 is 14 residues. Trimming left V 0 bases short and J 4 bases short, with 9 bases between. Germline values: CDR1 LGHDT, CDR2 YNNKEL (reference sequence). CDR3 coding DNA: TGTGCCAGCAGCCAAGAACAGACAGTCTATGGCTACACCTTC. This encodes CASSQEQTVYGYTF.

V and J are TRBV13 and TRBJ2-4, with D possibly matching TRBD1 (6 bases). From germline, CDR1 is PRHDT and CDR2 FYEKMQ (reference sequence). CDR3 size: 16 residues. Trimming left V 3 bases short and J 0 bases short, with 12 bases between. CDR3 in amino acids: CASSLDRNLAKNIQYF. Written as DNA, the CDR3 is TGTGCCAGCAGCTTGGACAGAAATCTAGCCAAAAACATTCAGTACTTC.

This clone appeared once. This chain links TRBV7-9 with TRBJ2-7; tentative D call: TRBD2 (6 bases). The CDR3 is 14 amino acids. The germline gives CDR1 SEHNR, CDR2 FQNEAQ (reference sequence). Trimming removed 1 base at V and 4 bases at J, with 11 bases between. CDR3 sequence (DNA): TGTGCCAGCAGCTTAGATTCGGGGGTGTACGAGCAGTACTTC. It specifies CASSLDSGVYEQYF. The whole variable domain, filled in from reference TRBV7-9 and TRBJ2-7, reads DTGVSQNPRHKITKRGQNVTFRCDPISEHNRLYWYRQTLGQGPEFLTYFQNEAQLEKSRLLSDRFSAERPKGSFSTLEIQRTEQGDSAMYLCASSLDSGVYEQYFGPGTRLTVT.

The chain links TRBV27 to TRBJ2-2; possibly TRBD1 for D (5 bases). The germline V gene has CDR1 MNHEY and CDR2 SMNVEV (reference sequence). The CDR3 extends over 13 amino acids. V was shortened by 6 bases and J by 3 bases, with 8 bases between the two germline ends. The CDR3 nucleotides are TGTGCCAGCAGCACAGGACACACCGGGGAGCTGTTTTTT. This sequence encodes CASSTGHTGELFF.

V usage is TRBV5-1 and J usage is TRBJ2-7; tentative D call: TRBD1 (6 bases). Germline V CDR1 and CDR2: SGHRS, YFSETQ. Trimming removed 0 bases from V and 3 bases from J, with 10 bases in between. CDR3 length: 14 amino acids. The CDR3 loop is CASSLERGNYEQYF. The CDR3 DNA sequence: TGCGCCAGCAGCTTGGAAAGGGGGAACTACGAGCAGTACTTC.

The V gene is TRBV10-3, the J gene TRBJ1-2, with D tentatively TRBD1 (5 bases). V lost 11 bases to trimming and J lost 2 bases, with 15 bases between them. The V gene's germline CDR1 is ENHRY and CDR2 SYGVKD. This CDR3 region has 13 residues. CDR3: CAYQPGPNYGYTF. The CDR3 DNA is TGTGCCTACCAACCAGGGCCCAACTATGGCTACACCTTC.

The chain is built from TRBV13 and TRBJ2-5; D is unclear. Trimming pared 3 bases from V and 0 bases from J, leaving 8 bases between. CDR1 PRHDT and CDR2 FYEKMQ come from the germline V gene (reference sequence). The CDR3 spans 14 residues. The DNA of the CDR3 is TGTGCCAGCAGCTTCAGTTCCGACCAAGAGACCCAGTACTTC. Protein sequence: CASSFSSDQETQYF.

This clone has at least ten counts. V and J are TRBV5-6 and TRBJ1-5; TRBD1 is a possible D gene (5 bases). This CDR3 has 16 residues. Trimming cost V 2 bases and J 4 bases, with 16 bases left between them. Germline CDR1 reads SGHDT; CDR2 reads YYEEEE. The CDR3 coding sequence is TGTGCCAGCAGCTTCGGTGGTGGCAGGGTAAATCAGCCCCAGCATTTT. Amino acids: CASSFGGGRVNQPQHF. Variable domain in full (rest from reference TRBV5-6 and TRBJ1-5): DAGVTQSPTHLIKTRGQQVTLRCSPKSGHDTVSWYQQALGQGPQFIFQYYEEEERQRGNFPDRFSGHQFPNYSSELNVNALLLGDSALYLCASSFGGGRVNQPQHFGDGTRLSIL.